This TCR beta chain was captured in a study of patients and donors after allogeneic stem cell transplantation. The CDR3 length is 15 residues. Germline CDR1 reads SGHDT; CDR2 reads YYEEEE. The V gene lost 4 bases and the J gene lost 2 bases, with 13 bases spanning the gap. TCRdb re-derived calls from the RT-PCR reads in MiXCR, one entry per CDR3 protein. This repertoire shows around 200,000 distinct CDR3 sequences, 38% found once; its top ten account for 9.5% to 13%. The source of this sequence is a human donor who was either an allogeneic HSCT recipient or a stem cell or donor lymphocyte infusion donor (not recorded which). It is not recorded whose cells these are; they may come from a transplant donor. Input material: blood, either unsorted or a sorted T cell fraction (not recorded which). This chain links TRBV5-6 with TRBJ2-1, with unresolved D. The CDR3 sequence is CASSPLPDPYNEQFF. DNA for the CDR3: TGTGCCAGCAGCCCCCTTCCGGACCCCTACAATGAGCAGTTCTTC.